The present TCR beta chain was sequenced within a study of CD8 T cells in ankylosing spondylitis. Study-wide points: Reports say disease-linked clones showed up significantly more in matched ankylosing spondylitis synovial fluid. Past research had described some motif variants in reactive arthritis synovial fluid and blood. There was a TCR beta motif, made of 7 or 8 highly homologous variants, that appeared characteristic of ankylosing spondylitis blood.

The table lists this clonotype with many counts. Its antigen remains unidentified. V was cut by 3 bases and J by 8 bases, with 23 bases left in between. Germline values: CDR1 DFQATT, CDR2 SNEGSKA (reference sequence). There are 16 residues in the CDR3. Via MiXCR, TCRdb re-called the 5' RACE reads, giving one row per CDR3 protein. Seen here are some 52,000 distinct CDR3 sequences, 7.4% observed once, and the top ten hold around 7.8%. This TCR was sampled from a female donor with ankylosing spondylitis or in good health (not recorded which). The sequenced sample was blood, either unsorted or a sorted T cell fraction (not recorded which). This rearrangement joins TRBV20-1 to TRBJ2-1; D might be TRBD1 (5 bases). The CDR3 reads CSASPLGLLGVDEQFF. In nucleotides, the CDR3 is TGCAGTGCTAGCCCGCTCGGCCTTCTAGGGGTCGATGAGCAGTTCTTC.